The following is a T cell receptor beta chain sequence with its context. Its antigen remains unknown. This specimen belongs to a study of T cell responses to AZD1222 COVID-19 vaccine. The germline V gene has CDR1 MNHNS and CDR2 SASEGT. Trimming took 3 bases from V and 9 from J, leaving 9 bases between them. This CDR3 contains 12 residues. The assay was immunoSEQ multiplex PCR, and TCRdb's table has in-frame clones only and misses some. The table has 150,000 or so clones, 93% seen once; the top ten hold more than 0.8%. Study-wide results and limits: Only after the peak T cell response were repertoires sampled. Only a handful of AZD1222 recipients were seropositive at baseline.

The sequences come from peripheral blood, collected on day 0 of MenACWY control vaccination. The sequence was obtained from an adult in good health. This chain uses TRBV6-1 with TRBJ1-5; D is ambiguous. CDR3 nucleotide sequence: TGTGCCAGCAGTGAGATCGGAGGGCCCCAGCATTTT. Its protein product is CASSEIGGPQHF.